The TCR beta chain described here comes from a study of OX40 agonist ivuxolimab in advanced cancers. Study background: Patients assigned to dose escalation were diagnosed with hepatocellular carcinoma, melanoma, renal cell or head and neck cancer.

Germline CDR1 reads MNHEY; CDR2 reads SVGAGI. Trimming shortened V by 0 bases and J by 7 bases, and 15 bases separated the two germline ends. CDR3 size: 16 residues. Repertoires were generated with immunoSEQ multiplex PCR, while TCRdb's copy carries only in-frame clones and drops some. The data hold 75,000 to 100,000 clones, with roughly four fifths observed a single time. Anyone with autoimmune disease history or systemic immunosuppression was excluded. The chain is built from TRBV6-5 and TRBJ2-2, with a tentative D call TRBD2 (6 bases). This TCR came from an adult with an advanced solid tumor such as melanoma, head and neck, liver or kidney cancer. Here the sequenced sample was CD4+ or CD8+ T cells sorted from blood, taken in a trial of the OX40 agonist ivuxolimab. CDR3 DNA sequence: TGTGCCAGCAGTTACTCGTGGCGTTCGGGGGTCGGGGAGCTGTTTTTT. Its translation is CASSYSWRSGVGELFF.